This is a list of T cell receptor beta chains from one sample in a study of T cell responses to AZD1222 COVID-19 vaccine. Method: immunoSEQ multiplex PCR; TCRdb's copy keeps in-frame clones and lacks some. The sample consists of around 100,000 clones, less than 90% of them appearing once. Here the sequenced sample was peripheral blood, taken on day 0 of AZD1222 vaccination. The receptor source for this set is an adult in good health. Each CDR3 is given with its conserved first and last residue. The order of the fields is D gene, J gene, V gene, clone size, CDR3 protein, CDR3 DNA. The D gene is left open where the match is weak. The size entry is marked missing in some rows and otherwise reads once, few, many or a size class.

>TRBD1|TRBJ1-1|TRBV19|-
CASSPQGGTANTEAFF
TGTGCCAGTAGTCCCCAAGGGGGGACAGCGAACACTGAAGCTTTCTTT
>TRBD2|TRBJ2-7|TRBV28|-
CASGRAGSYEQYF
TGTGCCAGCGGGAGGGCCGGCTCCTACGAGCAGTACTTC
>TRBD2|TRBJ2-6|TRBV6-5|-
CASSWLAGSGANVLTF
TGTGCCAGCAGTTGGCTAGCGGGCTCTGGGGCCAACGTCCTGACTTTC
>-|TRBJ1-4|TRBV11-3|-
CASSLGGLGEKLFF
TGTGCCAGCAGCTTAGGAGGGCTCGGGGAAAAACTGTTTTTT
>-|TRBJ1-4|TRBV21-1|-
CASNSQGATNEKLFF
TGTGCCAGCAACTCACAGGGGGCAACTAATGAAAAACTGTTTTTT
>-|TRBJ1-5|TRBV6-2/TRBV6-3|-
CASSVTGDNQPQHF
TGTGCCAGCAGTGTGACTGGGGACAATCAGCCCCAGCATTTT
>-|TRBJ2-1|TRBV6-2/TRBV6-3|once
CASSYSRTKSTSYNEQFF
TGTGCCAGCAGTTATTCCCGGACGAAGTCTACCTCCTACAATGAGCAGTTCTTC
>-|TRBJ1-2|TRBV5-5|-
CASSLLRTNYGYTF
TGTGCCAGCAGCTTGTTACGGACTAACTATGGCTACACCTTC
>TRBD1|TRBJ1-1|TRBV24-1|-
CATSGSTGMNTEAFF
TGTGCCACCAGTGGATCGACAGGGATGAACACTGAAGCTTTCTTT
>-|TRBJ2-1|TRBV9|-
CASSVGPGQQFF
TGTGCCAGCAGCGTAGGCCCTGGCCAGCAGTTCTTC
>TRBD1|TRBJ1-1|TRBV15|-
CATSRDWDSTEAFF
TGTGCCACCAGCAGAGATTGGGACAGCACTGAAGCTTTCTTT
>-|TRBJ2-4|TRBV11-3|-
CASSLALIQYF
TGTGCCAGCAGCTTAGCCCTTATTCAGTACTTC
>-|TRBJ1-2|TRBV6-6|-
CASSYPSAGYNYGYTF
TGTGCCAGCAGTTACCCCTCAGCGGGGTATAACTATGGCTACACCTTC
>-|TRBJ2-7|TRBV21-1|few
CAGCSPFPYEQYF
TGTGCCGGCTGCTCACCTTTCCCCTACGAGCAGTACTTC
>TRBD1|TRBJ1-6|TRBV2|-
CASSRSQGNSPLHF
TGTGCCAGCAGTCGGTCACAGGGGAATTCACCCCTCCACTTT
>TRBD2|TRBJ2-1|TRBV5-4|-
CASSRELAVDSYNEQFF
TGTGCCAGCAGCAGAGAACTAGCGGTAGACTCCTACAATGAGCAGTTCTTC
>-|TRBJ2-6|TRBV10-3|-
CAISGEGGSGANVLTF
TGTGCCATCAGTGGCGAGGGGGGGTCTGGGGCCAACGTCCTGACTTTC
>TRBD1|TRBJ1-4|TRBV5-8|-
CASSLGLTGGPHLEKLFF
TGTGCCAGCAGCTTGGGACTTACAGGGGGCCCCCACCTTGAAAAACTGTTTTTT
>TRBD1|TRBJ1-2|TRBV7-9|-
CASSPQGQGGGYTF
TGTGCCAGCAGCCCCCAGGGACAGGGGGGTGGCTACACCTTC